This record covers a single T cell receptor (beta chain). This sample was included in a study of blood T cell repertoires in COVID-19. Overall study: Samples of COVID-19 (acute and convalescent) were obtained from the United States, Italy and Spain. T cells, B-cell-depleted T cells, or PBMCs provided the cDNA or gDNA that served as material.

This CDR3 has 13 amino acids. From germline, CDR1 is MGHRA and CDR2 YSYEKL. The V gene lost 2 bases and the J gene lost 4 bases, with 6 bases spanning the gap. In the source study's methods: Reference gene primer amplification gave nucleated cell count estimates. Clones were sequenced by immunoSEQ multiplex PCR, and TCRdb holds only the in-frame ones, with some missing. That table furnishes V, J and clone size, whereas the DNA furnished D and trimming. The sample includes more than 95,000 clones, roughly four fifths seen only once; the top ten take approximately 12%. The chain is built from TRBV4-1 and TRBJ1-5; D is unresolved. The origin of this receptor is a man between 60 and 75 years old with acute or convalescent COVID-19. The sequencing input was peripheral blood. In DNA form, the CDR3 reads TGCGCCAGCAGCCAACTCGAGAATCAGCCCCAGCATTTT. Translated: CASSQLENQPQHF.